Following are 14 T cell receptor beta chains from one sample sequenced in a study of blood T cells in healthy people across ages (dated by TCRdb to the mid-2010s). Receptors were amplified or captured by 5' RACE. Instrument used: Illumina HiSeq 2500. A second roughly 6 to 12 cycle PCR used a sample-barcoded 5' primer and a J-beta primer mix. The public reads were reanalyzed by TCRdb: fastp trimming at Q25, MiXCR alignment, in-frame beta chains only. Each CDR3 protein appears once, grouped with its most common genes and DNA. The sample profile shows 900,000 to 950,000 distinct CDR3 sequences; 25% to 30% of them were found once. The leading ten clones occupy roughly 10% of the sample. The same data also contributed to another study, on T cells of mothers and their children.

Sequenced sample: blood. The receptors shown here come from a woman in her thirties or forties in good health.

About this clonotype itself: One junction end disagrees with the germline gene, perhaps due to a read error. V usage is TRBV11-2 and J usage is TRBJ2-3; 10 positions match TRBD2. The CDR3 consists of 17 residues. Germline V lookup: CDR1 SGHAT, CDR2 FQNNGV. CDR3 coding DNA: TGTGCCAGCAGCGGCGCCCAGGGACTAGCGATTTTAGATACGCTGTATTTT. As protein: CASSGAQGLAILDTLYF. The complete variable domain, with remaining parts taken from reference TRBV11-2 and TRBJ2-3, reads EAGVAQSPRYKIIEKRQSVAFWCNPISGHATLYWYQQILGQGPKLLIQFQNNGVVDDSQLPKDRFSAERLKGVDSTLKIQPAKLEDSAVYLCASSGAQGLAILDTLYFGPGTRLTVL.

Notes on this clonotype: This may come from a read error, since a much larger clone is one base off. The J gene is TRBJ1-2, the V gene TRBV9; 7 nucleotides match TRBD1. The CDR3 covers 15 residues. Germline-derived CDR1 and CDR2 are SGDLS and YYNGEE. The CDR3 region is CASSVAGDSGRGCTF. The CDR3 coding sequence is TGTGCCAGCAGCGTAGCGGGGGACAGCGGAAGGGGCTGCACCTTC.

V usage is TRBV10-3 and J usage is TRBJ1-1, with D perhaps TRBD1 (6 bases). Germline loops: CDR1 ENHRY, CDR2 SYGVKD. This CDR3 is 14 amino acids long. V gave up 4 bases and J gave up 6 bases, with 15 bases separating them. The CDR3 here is CAISGQDRFPEAFF. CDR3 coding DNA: TGTGCCATCAGTGGACAGGACAGATTCCCTGAAGCTTTCTTT.

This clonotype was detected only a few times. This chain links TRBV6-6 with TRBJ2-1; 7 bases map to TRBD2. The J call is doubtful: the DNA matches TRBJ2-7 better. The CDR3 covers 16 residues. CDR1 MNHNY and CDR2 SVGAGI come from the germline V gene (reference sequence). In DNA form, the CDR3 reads TGTGCCAGCAGTTACGGAGGCGGGAGCTCCTACAATGAGCAGTACTTC. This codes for CASSYGGGSSYNEQYF.

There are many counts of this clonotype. The CDR3 DNA reads TGTGCCAGCAGCCAAGAATCTCAAGAGACCCAGTACTTC. This gives the protein CASSQESQETQYF. The rearrangement joins TRBV14 to TRBJ2-5; D is unclear. V was shortened by 0 bases and J by 2 bases, with 4 bases between the two germline ends. The length of the CDR3 is 13 residues. Germline CDR1 is SGHDN and CDR2 is FVKESK.

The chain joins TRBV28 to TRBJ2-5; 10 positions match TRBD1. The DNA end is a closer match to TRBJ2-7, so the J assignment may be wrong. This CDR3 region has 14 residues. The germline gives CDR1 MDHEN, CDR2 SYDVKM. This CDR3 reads CASSQGTGVYEQYF. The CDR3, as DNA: TGTGCCAGCAGTCAAGGGACAGGGGTATACGAGCAGTACTTC.

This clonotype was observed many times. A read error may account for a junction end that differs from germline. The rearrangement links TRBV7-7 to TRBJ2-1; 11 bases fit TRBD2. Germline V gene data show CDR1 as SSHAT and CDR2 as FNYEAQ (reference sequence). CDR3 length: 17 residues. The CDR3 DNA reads TGTGCTAGCAGCTTAGGGGCGGGACTAGCGGATTACAATGAGCAGTTCTTC. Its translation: CASSLGAGLADYNEQFF.

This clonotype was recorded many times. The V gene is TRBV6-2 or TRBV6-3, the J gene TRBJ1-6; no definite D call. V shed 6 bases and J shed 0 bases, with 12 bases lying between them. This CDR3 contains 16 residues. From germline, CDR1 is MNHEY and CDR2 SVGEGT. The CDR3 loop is CASSQRWSSYNSPLHF. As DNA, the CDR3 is TGTGCCAGCAGCCAACGGTGGAGCTCCTATAATTCACCCCTCCACTTT.

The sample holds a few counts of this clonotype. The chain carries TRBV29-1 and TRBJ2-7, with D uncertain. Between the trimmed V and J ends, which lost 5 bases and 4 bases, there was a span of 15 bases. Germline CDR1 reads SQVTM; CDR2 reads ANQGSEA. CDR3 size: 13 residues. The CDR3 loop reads CSVLTGIGYEQYF. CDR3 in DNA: TGCAGCGTTCTGACGGGCATTGGATACGAGCAGTACTTC.

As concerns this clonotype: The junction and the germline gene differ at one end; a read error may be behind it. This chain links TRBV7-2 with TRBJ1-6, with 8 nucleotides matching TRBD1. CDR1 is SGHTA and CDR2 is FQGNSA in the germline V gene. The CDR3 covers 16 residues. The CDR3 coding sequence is TGTGCCAGCAGCGCCCAGGGGGCGACCTATAATTCACCCATCCACTTT. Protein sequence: CASSAQGATYNSPIHF.

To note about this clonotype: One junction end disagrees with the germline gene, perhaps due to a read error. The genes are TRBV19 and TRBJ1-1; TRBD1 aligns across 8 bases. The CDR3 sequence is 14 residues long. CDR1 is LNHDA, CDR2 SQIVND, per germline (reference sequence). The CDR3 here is CASSMGQENTGAFF. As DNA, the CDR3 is TGTGCCAGTAGTATGGGACAGGAGAACACTGGAGCTTTCTTT.

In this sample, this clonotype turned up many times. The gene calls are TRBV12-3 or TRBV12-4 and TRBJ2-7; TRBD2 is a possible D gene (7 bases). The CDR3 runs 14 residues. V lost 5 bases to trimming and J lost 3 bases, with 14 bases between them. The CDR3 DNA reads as TGTGCCAGCAGTGCACAGGGAGGGGACTACGAGCAGTACTTC. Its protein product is CASSAQGGDYEQYF.

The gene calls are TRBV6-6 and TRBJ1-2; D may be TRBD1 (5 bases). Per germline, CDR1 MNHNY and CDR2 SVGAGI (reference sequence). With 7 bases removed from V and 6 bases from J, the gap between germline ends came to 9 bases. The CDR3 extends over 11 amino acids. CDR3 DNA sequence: TGTGCCAGCACTTCCAGGGATGGCTACACCTTC. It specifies CASTSRDGYTF.

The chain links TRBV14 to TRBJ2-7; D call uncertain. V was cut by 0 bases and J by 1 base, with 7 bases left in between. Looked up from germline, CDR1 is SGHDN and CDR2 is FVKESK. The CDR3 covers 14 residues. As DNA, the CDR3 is TGTGCCAGCAGCCAAGATTTTCTATCCTACGAGCAGTACTTC. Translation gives CASSQDFLSYEQYF.